This TCR beta chain was recovered during a study of blood T cell repertoires in COVID-19. The assay was immunoSEQ multiplex PCR, and TCRdb's table has in-frame clones only and misses some. The sample has about 400,000 clones; around 92% are singletons. V lost 4 bases and J lost 5, with 7 bases in between. The V gene's germline CDR1 is SGHTA and CDR2 FQGTGA. CDR3 length: 12 amino acids. What was sequenced was PBMCs or T cells enriched from blood (not recorded which). The clonotype originates from a woman in her thirties who had recovered from COVID-19. The chain employs TRBV7-3 and TRBJ2-3; D possibly corresponds to TRBD2 (5 bases). CDR3 protein: CASSSGGDTQYF. The CDR3 nucleotides read TGTGCCAGCAGCTCCGGAGGAGATACGCAGTATTTT.